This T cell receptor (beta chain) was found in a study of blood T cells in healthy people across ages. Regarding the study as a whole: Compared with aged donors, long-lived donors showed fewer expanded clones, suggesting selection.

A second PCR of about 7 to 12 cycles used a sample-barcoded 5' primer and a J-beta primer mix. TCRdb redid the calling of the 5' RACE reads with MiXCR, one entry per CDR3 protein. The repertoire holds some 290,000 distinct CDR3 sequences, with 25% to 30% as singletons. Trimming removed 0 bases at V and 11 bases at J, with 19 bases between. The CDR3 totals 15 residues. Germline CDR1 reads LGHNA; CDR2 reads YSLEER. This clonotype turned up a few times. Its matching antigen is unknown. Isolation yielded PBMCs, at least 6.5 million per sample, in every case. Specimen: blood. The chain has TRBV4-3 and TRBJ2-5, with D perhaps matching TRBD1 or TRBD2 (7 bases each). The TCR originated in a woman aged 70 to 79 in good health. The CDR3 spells CASSQDRGHQGGQYF. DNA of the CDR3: TGCGCCAGCAGCCAAGATCGCGGGCACCAGGGGGGGCAGTACTTC.